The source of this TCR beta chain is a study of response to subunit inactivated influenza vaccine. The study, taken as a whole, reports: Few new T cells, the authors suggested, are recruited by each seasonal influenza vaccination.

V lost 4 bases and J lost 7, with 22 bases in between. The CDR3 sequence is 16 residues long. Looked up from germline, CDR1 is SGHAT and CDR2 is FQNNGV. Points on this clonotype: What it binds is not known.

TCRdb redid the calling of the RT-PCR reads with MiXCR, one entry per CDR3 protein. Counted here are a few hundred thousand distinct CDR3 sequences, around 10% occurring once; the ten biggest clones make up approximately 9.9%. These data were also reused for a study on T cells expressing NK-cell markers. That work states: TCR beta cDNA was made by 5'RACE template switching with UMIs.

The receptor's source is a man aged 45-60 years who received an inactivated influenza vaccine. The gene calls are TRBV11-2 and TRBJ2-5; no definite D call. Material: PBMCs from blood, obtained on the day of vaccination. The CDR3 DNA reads TGTGCCAGCAGCTCTTCCATCGGAACCGCCCAAAGGACCCAGTACTTC. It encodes CASSSSIGTAQRTQYF.